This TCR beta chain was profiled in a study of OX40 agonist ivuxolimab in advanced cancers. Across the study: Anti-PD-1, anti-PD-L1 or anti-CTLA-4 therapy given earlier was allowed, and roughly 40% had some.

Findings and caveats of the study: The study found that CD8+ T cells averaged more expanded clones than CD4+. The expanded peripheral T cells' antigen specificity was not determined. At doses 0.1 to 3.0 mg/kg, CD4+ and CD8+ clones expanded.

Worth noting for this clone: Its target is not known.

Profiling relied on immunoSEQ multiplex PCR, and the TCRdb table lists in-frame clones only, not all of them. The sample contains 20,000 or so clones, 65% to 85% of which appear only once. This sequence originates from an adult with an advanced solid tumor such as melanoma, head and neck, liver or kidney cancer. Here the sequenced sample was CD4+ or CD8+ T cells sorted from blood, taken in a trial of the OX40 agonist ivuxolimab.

The CDR3 nucleotides are TGTGCCAGCAGCGTAGGTGGAGGGGGGTCGTACGAGCAGTACTTC. Its protein is CASSVGGGGSYEQYF. The chain links TRBV9 to TRBJ2-7; either TRBD1 or TRBD2 may supply D (6 bases each). Germline CDR1 reads SGDLS; CDR2 reads YYNGEE. The V gene lost 0 bases and the J gene lost 4 bases, with 14 bases spanning the gap. The CDR3 totals 15 residues.